This T cell receptor beta chain was observed in a study of blood T cell repertoires in COVID-19. Study-level information: In each case, the material was cDNA or gDNA derived from T cells, B-cell-depleted T cells, or PBMCs.

Enrollees, roughly 18 to 95 years old, lived in 24 US areas. Some clones are missing from TCRdb's copy, which holds only in-frame ones; the method was immunoSEQ multiplex PCR. In the table there are 300,000 or so clones, about 90% of which are singletons. This CDR3 region has 16 residues. The TCR sequence derives from a woman aged 25 to 45 who had recovered from COVID-19. Sequenced sample: PBMCs or T cells enriched from blood (not recorded which). V and J are TRBV1 and TRBJ2-7; TRBD2 reflects the table's D call only, with no check against the DNA. TRBV1 is an annotated pseudogene. The CDR3 here is CTSSQRTSGGNYEQYF. The CDR3 coding sequence is TGCACCAGCAGCCAACGTACTAGCGGGGGAAACTACGAGCAGTACTTC.